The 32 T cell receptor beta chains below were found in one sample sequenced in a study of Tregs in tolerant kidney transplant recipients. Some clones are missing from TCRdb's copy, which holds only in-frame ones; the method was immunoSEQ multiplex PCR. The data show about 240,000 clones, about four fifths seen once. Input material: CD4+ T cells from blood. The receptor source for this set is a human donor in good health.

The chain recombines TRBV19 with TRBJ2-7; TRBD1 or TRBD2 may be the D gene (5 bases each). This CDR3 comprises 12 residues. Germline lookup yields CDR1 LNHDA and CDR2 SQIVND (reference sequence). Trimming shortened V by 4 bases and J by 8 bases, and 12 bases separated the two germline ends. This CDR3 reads CASSTIRDQQYF. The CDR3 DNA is TGTGCCAGTAGTACGATCCGGGACCAGCAGTACTTC.

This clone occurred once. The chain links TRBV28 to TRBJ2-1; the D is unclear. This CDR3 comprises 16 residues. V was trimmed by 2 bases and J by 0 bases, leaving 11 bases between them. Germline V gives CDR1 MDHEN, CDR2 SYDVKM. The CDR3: CASSLASAPSYNEQFF. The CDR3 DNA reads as TGTGCCAGCAGTTTAGCGTCCGCCCCCTCCTACAATGAGCAGTTCTTC.

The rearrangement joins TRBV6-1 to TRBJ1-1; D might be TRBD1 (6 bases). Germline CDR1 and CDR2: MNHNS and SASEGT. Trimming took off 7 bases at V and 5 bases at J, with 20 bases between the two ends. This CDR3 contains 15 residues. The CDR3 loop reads CASNRDTPMGTEAFF. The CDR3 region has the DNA TGTGCCAGCAACCGGGACACCCCGATGGGAACTGAAGCTTTCTTT.

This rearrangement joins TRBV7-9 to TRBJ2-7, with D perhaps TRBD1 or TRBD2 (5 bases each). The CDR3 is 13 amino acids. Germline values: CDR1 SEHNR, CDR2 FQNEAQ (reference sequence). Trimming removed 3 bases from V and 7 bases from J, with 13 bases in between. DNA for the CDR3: TGTGCCAGCAGCTTTAAGGGACCCTTTGAGCAGTACTTC. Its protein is CASSFKGPFEQYF.

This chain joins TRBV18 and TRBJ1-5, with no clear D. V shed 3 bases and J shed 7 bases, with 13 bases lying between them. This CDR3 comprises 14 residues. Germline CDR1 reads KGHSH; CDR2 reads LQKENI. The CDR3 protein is CASSPEGTIQPQHF. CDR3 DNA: TGTGCCAGCTCACCGGAGGGAACGATCCAGCCCCAGCATTTT.

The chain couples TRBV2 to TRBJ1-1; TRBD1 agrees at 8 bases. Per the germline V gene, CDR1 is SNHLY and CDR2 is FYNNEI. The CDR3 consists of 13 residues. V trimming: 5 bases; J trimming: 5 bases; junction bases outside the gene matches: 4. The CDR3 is CASSPDRVTEAFF. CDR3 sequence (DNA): TGTGCCAGCAGTCCGGACAGGGTTACTGAAGCTTTCTTT. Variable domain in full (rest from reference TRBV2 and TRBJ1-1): EPEVTQTPSHQVTQMGQEVILRCVPISNHLYFYWYRQILGQKVEFLVSFYNNEISEKSEIFDDQFSVERPDGSNFTLKIRSTKLEDSAMYFCASSPDRVTEAFFGQGTRLTVV.

This CDR3 is CASSLRVTEGRAEDTQYF. The CDR3 DNA is TGTGCCAGCAGCTTAAGGGTCACGGAGGGGAGGGCCGAAGATACGCAGTATTTT. The chain uses TRBV7-8 and TRBJ2-3; 7 bases match TRBD2. Germline V gives CDR1 SGHVS, CDR2 FQNEAQ. With 2 bases clipped from V and 5 bases from J, the junction kept 16 bases outside the gene matches. The CDR3 is 18 amino acids. Complete variable domain (other parts from reference TRBV7-8 and TRBJ2-3): GAGVSQSPRYKVAKRGQDVALRCDPISGHVSLFWYQQALGQGPEFLTYFQNEAQLDKSGLPSDRFFAERPEGSVSTLKIQRTQQEDSAVYLCASSLRVTEGRAEDTQYFGPGTRLTVL.

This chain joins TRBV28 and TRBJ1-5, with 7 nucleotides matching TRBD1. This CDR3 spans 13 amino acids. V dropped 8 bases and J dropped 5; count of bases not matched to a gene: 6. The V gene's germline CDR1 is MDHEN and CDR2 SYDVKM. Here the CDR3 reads CASRQGSDQPQHF. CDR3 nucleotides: TGTGCCAGCCGACAGGGAAGTGATCAGCCCCAGCATTTT.

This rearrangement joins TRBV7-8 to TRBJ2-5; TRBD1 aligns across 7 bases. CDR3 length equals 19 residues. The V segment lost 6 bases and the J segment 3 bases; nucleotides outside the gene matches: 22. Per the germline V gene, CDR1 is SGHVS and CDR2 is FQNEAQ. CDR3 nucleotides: TGTGCCAGCAGTCACTATCCCCCCGCCAGGGGACAGAGAAAAGAGACCCAGTACTTC. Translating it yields CASSHYPPARGQRKETQYF.

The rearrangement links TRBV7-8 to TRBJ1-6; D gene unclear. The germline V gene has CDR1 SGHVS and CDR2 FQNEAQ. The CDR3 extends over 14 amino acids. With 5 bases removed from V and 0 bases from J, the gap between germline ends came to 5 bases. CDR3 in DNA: TGTGCCAGCAGCATCTCCTCCTATAATTCACCCCTCCACTTT. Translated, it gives CASSISSYNSPLHF. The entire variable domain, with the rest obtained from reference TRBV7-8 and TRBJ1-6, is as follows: GAGVSQSPRYKVAKRGQDVALRCDPISGHVSLFWYQQALGQGPEFLTYFQNEAQLDKSGLPSDRFFAERPEGSVSTLKIQRTQQEDSAVYLCASSISSYNSPLHFGNGTRLTVT.

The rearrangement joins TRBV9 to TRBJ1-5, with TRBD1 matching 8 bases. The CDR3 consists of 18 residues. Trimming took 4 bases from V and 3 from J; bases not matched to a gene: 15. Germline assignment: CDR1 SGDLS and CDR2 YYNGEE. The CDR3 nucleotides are TGTGCCAGCAGCCCGAGAACGGACAGGGCCCCCTTCAATCAGCCCCAGCATTTT. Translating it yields CASSPRTDRAPFNQPQHF.

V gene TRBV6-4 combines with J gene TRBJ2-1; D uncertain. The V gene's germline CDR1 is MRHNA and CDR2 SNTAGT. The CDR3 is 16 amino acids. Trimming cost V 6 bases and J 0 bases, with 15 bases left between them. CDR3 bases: TGTGCCAGCAGGAAGCCACCTCCTAGCTCCTACAATGAGCAGTTCTTC. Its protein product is CASRKPPPSSYNEQFF.

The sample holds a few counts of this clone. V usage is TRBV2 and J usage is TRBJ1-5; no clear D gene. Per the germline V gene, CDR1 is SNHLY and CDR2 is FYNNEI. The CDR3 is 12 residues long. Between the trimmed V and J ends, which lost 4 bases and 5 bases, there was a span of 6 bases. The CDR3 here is CASSVGYQPQHF. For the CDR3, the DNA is TGTGCCAGCAGTGTGGGGTATCAGCCCCAGCATTTT.

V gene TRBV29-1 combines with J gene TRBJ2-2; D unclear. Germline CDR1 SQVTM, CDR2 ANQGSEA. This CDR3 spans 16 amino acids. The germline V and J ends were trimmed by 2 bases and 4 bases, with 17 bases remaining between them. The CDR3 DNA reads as TGCAGCGTTGAACATCGAGGCCGGCTACCCACCGGGGAGCTGTTTTTT. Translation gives CSVEHRGRLPTGELFF.

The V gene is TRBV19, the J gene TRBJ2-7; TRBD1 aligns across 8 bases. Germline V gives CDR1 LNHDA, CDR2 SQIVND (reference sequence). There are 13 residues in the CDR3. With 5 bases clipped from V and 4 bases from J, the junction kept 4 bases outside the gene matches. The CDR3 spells CASSDRGRYEQYF. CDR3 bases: TGTGCCAGTAGTGACAGGGGTAGGTACGAGCAGTACTTC.

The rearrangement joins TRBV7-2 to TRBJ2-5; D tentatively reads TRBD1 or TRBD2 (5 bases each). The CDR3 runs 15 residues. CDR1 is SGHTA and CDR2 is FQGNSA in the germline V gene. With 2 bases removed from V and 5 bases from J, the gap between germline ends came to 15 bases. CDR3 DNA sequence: TGTGCCAGCAGCTTAAGCTCGCGGTGGGGGGAGACCCAGTACTTC. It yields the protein CASSLSSRWGETQYF.

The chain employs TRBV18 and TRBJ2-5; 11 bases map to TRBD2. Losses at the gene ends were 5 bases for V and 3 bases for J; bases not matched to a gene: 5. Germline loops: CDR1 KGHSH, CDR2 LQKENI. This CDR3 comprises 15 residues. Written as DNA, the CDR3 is TGTGCCAGCTCAACGGGGACTAGCGGAGAAGAGACCCAGTACTTC. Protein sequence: CASSTGTSGEETQYF.

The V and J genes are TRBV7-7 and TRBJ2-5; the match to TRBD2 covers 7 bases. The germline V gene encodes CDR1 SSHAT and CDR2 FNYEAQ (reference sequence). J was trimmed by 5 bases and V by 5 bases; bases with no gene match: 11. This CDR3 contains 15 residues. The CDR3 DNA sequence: TGTGCCAGCAGCCCTATGTCGGGAGGAGGTGAGACCCAGTACTTC. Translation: CASSPMSGGGETQYF.

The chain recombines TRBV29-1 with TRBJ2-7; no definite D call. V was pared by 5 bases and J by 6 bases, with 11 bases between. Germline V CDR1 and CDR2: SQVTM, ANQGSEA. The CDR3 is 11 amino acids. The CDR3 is CSVRGVREQYF. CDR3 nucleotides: TGCAGCGTTCGAGGCGTTCGCGAGCAGTACTTC.

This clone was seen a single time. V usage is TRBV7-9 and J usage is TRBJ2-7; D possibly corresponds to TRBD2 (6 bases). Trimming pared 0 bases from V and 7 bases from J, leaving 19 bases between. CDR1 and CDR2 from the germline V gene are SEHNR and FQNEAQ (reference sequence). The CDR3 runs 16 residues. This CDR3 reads CASSLASLAPQREQYF. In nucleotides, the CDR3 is TGTGCCAGCAGCTTAGCTAGTCTAGCGCCTCAAAGGGAGCAGTACTTC.

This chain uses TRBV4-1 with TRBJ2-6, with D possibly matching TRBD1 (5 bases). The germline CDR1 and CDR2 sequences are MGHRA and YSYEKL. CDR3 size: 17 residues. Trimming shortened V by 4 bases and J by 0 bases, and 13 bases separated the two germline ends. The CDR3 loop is CASSPSLQGSGANVLTF. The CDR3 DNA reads TGCGCCAGCAGCCCGTCCCTTCAGGGCTCTGGGGCCAACGTCCTGACTTTC.

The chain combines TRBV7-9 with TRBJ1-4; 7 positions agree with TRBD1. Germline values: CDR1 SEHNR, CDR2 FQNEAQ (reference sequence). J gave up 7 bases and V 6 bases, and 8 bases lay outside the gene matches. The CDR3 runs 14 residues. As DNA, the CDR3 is TGTGCCAGCAGACCTACAGGGGCGGGTGAAAAACTGTTTTTT. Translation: CASRPTGAGEKLFF.

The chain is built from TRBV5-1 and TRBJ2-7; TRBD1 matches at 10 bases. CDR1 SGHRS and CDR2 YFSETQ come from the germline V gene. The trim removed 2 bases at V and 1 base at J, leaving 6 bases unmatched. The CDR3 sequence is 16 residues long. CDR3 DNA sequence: TGCGCCAGCAGCTTTCTACCGGGACAGGGGTCCTACGAGCAGTACTTC. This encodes CASSFLPGQGSYEQYF. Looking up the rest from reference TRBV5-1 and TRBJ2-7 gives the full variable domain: KAGVTQTPRYLIKTRGQQVTLSCSPISGHRSVSWYQQTPGQGLQFLFEYFSETQRNKGNFPGRFSGRQFSNSRSEMNVSTLELGDSALYLCASSFLPGQGSYEQYFGPGTRLTVT.

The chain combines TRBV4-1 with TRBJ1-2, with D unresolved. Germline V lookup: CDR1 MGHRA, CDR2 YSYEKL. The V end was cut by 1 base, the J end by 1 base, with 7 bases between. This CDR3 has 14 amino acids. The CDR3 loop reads CASSQGRINYGYTF. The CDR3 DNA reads TGCGCCAGCAGCCAAGGGCGGATTAACTATGGCTACACCTTC.

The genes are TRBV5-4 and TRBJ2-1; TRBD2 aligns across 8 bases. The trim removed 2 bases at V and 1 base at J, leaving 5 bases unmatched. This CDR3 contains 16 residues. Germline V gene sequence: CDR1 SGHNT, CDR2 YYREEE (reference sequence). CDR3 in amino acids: CASSFQRGRSYNEQFF. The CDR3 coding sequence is TGTGCCAGCAGCTTTCAGCGGGGGAGATCCTACAATGAGCAGTTCTTC.

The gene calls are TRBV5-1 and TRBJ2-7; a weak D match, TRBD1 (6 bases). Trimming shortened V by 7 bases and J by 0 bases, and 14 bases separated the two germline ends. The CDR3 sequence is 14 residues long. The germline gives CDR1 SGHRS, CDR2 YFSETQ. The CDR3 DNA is TGCGCCAGCGCCCGGGACATAAGCTCCTACGAGCAGTACTTC. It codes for CASARDISSYEQYF.

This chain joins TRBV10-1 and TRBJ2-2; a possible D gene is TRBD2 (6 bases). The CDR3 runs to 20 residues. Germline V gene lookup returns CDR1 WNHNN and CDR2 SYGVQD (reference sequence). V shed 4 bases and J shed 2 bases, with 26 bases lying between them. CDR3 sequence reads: CASSGWGTGKVPLNTGELFF. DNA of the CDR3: TGCGCCAGCAGTGGATGGGGGACTGGAAAGGTACCTCTTAACACCGGGGAGCTGTTTTTT.

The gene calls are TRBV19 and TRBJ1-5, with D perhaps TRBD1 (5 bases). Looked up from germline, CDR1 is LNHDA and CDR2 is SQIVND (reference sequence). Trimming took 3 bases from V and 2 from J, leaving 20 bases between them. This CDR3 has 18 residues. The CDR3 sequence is CASSIGPPAGKGNQPQHF. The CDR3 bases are TGTGCCAGTAGTATCGGCCCCCCGGCAGGGAAAGGCAATCAGCCCCAGCATTTT.

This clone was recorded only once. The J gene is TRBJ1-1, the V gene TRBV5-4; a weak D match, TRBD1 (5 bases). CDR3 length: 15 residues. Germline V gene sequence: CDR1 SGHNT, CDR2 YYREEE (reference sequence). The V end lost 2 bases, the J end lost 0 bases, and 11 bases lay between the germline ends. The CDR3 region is CASSFRGRMNTEAFF. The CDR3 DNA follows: TGTGCCAGCAGCTTCCGGGGCCGGATGAACACTGAAGCTTTCTTT.

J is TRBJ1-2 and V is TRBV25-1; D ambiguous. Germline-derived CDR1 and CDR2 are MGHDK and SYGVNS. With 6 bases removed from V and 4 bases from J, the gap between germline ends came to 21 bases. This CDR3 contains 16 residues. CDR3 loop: CASSDPTDFGVYGYTF. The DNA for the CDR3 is TGTGCCAGCAGCGATCCAACGGACTTTGGCGTCTATGGCTACACCTTC.

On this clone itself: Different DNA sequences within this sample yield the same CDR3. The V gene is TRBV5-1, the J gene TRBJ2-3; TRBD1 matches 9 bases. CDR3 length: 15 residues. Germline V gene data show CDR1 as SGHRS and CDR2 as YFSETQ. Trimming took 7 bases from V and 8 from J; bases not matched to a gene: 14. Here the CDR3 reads CASGRDRAPSGTQYF. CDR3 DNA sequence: TGCGCCAGCGGGAGGGACAGGGCCCCGTCGGGTACGCAGTATTTT.

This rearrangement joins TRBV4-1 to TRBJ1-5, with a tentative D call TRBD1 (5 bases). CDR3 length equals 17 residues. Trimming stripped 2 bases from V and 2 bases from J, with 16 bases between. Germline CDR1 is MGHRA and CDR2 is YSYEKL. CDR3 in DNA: TGCGCCAGCAGCCAACTACCTTTGACAGTAGGCAATCAGCCCCAGCATTTT. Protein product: CASSQLPLTVGNQPQHF.